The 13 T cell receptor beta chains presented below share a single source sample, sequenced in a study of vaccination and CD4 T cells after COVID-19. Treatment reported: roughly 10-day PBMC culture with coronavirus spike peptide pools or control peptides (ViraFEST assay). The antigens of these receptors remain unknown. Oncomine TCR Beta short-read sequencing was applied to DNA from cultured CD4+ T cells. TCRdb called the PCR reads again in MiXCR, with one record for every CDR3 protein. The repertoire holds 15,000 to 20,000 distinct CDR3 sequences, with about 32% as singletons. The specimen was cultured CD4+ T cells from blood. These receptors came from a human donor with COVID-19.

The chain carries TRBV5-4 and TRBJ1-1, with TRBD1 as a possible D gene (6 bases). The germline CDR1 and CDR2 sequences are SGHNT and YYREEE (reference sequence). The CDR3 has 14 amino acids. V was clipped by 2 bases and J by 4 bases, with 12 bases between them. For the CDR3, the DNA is TGTGCCAGCAGCTTCAGGGGCATCAGCACTGAAGCTTTCTTT. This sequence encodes CASSFRGISTEAFF.

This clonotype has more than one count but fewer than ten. Here the CDR3 DNA reads TGTGCCAGTAGTATAGATCCTAGGACCCCGGGTTACGAGCAGTACTTC. Its protein is CASSIDPRTPGYEQYF. This chain joins TRBV19 and TRBJ2-7; D remains unclear. The CDR3 is made up of 16 amino acids. The V gene lost 0 bases and the J gene lost 4 bases, with 16 bases spanning the gap. CDR1 is LNHDA and CDR2 is SQIVND in the germline V gene (reference sequence).

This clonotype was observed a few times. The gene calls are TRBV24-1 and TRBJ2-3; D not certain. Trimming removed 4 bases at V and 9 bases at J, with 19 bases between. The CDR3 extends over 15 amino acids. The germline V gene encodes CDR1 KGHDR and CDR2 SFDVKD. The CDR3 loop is CATSERDHIKQTQYF. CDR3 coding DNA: TGTGCCACCAGTGAAAGGGATCATATCAAACAAACGCAGTATTTT.

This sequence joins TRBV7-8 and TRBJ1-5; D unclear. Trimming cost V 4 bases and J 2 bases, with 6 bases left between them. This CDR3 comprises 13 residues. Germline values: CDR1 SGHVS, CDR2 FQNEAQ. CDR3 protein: CASSSYGNQPQHF. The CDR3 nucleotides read TGTGCCAGCAGCTCGTACGGCAATCAGCCCCAGCATTTT. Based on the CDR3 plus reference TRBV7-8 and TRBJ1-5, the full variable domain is GAGVSQSPRYKVAKRGQDVALRCDPISGHVSLFWYQQALGQGPEFLTYFQNEAQLDKSGLPSDRFFAERPEGSVSTLKIQRTQQEDSAVYLCASSSYGNQPQHFGDGTRLSIL.

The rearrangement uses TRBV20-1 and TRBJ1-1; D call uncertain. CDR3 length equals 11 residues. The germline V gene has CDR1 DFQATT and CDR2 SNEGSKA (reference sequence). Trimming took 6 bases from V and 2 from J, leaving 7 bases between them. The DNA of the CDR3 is TGCAGTGCACCGATTAACACTGAAGCTTTCTTT. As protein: CSAPINTEAFF.

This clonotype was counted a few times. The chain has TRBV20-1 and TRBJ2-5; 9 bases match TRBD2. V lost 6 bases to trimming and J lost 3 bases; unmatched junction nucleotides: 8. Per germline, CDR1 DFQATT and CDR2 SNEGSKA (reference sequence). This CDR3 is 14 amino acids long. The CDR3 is CSAPKASGKETQYF. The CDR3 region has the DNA TGCAGTGCCCCAAAGGCTAGCGGGAAAGAGACCCAGTACTTC.

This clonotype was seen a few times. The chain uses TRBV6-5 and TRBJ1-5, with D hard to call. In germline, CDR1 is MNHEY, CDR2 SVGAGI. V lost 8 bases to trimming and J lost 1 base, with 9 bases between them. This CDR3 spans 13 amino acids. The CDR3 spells CASGDSSNQPQHF. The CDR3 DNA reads TGTGCCAGCGGAGACTCGAGCAATCAGCCCCAGCATTTT.

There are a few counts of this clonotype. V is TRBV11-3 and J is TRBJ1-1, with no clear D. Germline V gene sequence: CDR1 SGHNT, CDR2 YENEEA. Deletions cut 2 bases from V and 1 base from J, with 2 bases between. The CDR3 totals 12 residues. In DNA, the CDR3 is TGTGCCAGCAGCTTACAGAACACTGAAGCTTTCTTT. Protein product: CASSLQNTEAFF.

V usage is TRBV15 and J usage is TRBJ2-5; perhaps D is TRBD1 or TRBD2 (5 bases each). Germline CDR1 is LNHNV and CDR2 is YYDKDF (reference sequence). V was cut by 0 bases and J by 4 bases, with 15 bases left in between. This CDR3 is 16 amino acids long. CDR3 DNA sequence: TGTGCCACCAGCAGAGATCAGGGCAGGGCGGGAGAGACCCAGTACTTC. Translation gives CATSRDQGRAGETQYF. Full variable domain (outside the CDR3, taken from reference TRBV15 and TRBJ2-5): DAMVIQNPRYQVTQFGKPVTLSCSQTLNHNVMYWYQQKSSQAPKLLFHYYDKDFNNEADTPDNFQSRRPNTSFCFLDIRSPGLGDTAMYLCATSRDQGRAGETQYFGPGTRLLVL.

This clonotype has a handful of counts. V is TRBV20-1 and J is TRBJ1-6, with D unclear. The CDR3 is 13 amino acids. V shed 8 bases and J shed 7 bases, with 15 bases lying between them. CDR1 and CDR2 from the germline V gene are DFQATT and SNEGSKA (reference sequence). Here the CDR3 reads CSSAREGNSPLHF. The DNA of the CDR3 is TGCAGTTCCGCAAGGGAGGGCAATTCACCCCTCCACTTT.

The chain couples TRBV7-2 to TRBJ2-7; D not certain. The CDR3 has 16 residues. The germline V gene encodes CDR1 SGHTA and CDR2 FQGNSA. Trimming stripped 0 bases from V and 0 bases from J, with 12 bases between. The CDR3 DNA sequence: TGTGCCAGCAGCTTAGCGCTATTAGCTAGCTCCTACGAGCAGTACTTC. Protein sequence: CASSLALLASSYEQYF.

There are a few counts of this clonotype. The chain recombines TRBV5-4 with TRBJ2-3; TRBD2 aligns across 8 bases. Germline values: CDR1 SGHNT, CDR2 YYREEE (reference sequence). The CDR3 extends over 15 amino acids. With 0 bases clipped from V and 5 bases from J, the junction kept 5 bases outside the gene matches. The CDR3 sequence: CASSLGGGRLDTQYF. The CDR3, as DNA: TGTGCCAGCAGCTTGGGCGGGGGGAGGTTAGATACGCAGTATTTT.

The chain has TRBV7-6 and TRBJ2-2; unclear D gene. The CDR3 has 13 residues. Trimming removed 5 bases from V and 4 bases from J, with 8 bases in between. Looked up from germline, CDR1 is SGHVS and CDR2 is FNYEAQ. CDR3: CASSPRTTGELFF. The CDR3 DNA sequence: TGTGCCAGCAGCCCCCGAACCACCGGGGAGCTGTTTTTT.